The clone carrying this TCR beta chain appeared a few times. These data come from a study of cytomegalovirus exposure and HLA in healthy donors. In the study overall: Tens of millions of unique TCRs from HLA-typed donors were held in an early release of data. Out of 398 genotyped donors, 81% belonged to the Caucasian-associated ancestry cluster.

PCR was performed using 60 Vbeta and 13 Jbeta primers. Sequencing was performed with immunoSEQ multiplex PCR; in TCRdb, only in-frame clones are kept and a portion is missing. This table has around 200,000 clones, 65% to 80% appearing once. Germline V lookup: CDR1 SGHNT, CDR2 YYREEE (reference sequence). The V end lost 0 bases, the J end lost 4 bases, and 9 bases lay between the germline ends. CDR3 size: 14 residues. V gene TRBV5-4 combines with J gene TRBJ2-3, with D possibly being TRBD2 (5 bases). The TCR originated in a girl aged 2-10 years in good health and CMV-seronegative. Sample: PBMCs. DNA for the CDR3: TGTGCCAGCAGCTTGGCCGGAGGACCAGATACGCAGTATTTT. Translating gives CASSLAGGPDTQYF.